This entry describes one TCR beta chain. Its antigen is currently unknown. Per sorted-subset replicate PCR, input was roughly 220 ng DNA, representing tens of thousands of T cell genomes. TCRdb's table, derived via immunoSEQ multiplex PCR, lists solely in-frame clones and lacks some. This table holds hundreds of thousands of clones, roughly 95% found once. This CDR3 comprises 17 residues. In germline, CDR1 is MDHEN, CDR2 SYDVKM. V lost 3 bases to trimming and J lost 8 bases; unmatched junction nucleotides: 15. These data come from a study of shared clonotypes between healthy human individuals. Study context: Ranging from 18 to 49 in age, donors were two women and a few men. A donor's plate count was three for CD4 naive and three for CD4 memory; CD8 naive had two and CD8 memory one. Study conclusions and caveats: Clonotype sharing among donors likely depends on sequencing depth.

The sample taken for sequencing was naive CD4+ T cells sorted from blood. Subset specified: CD45RA+ positively selected. This clonotype was sampled from a woman between 25 and 40 years old in good health. V is TRBV28 and J is TRBJ1-4; 7 bases match TRBD1. DNA for the CDR3: TGTGCCAGCAGTTTGTCCCTAGCAGGGGGACGTTCCGAAAAACTGTTTTTT. Protein product: CASSLSLAGGRSEKLFF.